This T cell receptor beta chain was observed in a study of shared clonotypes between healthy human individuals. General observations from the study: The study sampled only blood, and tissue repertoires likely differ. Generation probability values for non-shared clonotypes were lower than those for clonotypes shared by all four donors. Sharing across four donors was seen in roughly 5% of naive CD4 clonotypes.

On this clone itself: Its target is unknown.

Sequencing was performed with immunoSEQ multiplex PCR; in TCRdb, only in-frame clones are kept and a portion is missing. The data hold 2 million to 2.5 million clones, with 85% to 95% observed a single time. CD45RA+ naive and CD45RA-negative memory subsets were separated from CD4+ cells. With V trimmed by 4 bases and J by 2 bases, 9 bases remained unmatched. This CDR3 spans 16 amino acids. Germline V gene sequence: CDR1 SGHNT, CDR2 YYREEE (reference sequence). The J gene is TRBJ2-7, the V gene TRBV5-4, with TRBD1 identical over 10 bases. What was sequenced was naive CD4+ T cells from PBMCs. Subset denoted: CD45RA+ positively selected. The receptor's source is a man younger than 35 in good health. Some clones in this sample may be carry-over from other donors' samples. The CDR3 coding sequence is TGTGCCAGCAGCCCTAACAAGGGGACAGGGGCCTACGAGCAGTACTTC. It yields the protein CASSPNKGTGAYEQYF.